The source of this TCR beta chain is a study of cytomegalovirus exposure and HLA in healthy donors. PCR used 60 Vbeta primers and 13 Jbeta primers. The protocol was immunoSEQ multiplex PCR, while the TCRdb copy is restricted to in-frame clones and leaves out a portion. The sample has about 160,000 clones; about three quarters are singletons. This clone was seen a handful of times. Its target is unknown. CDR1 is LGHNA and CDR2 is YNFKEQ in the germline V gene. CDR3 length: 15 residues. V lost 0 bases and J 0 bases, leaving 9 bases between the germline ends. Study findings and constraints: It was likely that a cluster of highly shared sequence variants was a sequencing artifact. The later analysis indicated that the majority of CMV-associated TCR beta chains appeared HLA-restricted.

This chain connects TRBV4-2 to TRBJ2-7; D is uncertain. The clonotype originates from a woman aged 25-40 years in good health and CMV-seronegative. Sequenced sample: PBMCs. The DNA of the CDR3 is TGTGCCAGCAGCCAAGAAACGCGCTTCTCCTACGAGCAGTACTTC. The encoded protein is CASSQETRFSYEQYF.